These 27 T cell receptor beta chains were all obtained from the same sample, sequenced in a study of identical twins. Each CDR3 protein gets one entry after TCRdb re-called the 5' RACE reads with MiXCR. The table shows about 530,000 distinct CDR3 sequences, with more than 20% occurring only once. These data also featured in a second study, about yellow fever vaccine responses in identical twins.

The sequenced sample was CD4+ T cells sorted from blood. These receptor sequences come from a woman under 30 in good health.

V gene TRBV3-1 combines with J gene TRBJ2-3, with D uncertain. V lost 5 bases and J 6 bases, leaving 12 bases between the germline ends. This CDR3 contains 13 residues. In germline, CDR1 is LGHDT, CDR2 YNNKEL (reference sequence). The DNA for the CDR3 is TGTGCCAGCAGCACCCGGACCGACGATACGCAGTATTTT. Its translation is CASSTRTDDTQYF.

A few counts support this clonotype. CDR3 in amino acids: CASFGLRMTGELFF. The CDR3, as DNA: TGTGCCAGCTTCGGGCTCAGAATGACCGGGGAGCTGTTTTTT. The gene calls are TRBV18 and TRBJ2-2, with unresolved D. Trimming cost V 7 bases and J 5 bases, with 14 bases left between them. The CDR3 totals 14 residues. Looked up from germline, CDR1 is KGHSH and CDR2 is LQKENI.

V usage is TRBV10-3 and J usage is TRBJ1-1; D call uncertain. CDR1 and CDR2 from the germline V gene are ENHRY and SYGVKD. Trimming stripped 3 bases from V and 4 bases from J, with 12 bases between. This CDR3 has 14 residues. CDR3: CAISDFAGSTEAFF. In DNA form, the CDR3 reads TGTGCCATCAGTGATTTTGCGGGGTCCACTGAAGCTTTCTTT.

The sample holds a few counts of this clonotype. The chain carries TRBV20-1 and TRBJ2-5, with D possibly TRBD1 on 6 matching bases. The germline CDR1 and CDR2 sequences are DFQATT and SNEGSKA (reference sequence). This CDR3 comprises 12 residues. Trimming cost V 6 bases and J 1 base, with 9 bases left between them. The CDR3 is CSAAGVQETQYF. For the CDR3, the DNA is TGCAGTGCGGCAGGGGTCCAAGAGACCCAGTACTTC.

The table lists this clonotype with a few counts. The DNA for the CDR3 is TGTGCCAGCAGCCAAGCCAGCTTACTATCTGGCTACACCTTC. This encodes CASSQASLLSGYTF. The chain joins TRBV3-1 to TRBJ1-2; D ambiguous. V was shortened by 1 base and J by 7 bases, with 13 bases between the two germline ends. The length of the CDR3 is 14 residues. CDR1 is LGHDT and CDR2 is YNNKEL in the germline V gene (reference sequence).

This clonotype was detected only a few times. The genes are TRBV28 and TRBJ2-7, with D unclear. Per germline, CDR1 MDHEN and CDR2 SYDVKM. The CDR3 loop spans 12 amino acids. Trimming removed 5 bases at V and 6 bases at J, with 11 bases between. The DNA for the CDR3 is TGTGCCAGCAGTCTTCCCCGACGCGAGCAGTACTTC. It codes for CASSLPRREQYF.

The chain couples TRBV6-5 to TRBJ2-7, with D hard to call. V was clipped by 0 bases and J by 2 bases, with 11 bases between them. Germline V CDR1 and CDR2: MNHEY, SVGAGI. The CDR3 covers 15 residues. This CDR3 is CASSYSLISAYEQYF. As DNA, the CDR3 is TGTGCCAGCAGTTACTCGTTGATTAGTGCCTACGAGCAGTACTTC.

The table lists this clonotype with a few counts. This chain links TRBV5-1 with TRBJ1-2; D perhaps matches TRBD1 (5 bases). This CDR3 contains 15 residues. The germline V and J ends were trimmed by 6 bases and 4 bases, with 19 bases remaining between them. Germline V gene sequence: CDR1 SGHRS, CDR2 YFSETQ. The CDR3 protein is CASTPGGVLSYGYTF. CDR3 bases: TGCGCCAGCACCCCCGGGGGAGTTCTCTCCTATGGCTACACCTTC.

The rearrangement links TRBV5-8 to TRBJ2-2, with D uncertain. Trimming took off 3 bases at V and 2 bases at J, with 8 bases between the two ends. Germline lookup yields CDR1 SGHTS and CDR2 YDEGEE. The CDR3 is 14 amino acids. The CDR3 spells CASSWRVNTGELFF. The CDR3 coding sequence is TGTGCCAGCAGCTGGCGTGTCAACACCGGGGAGCTGTTTTTT.

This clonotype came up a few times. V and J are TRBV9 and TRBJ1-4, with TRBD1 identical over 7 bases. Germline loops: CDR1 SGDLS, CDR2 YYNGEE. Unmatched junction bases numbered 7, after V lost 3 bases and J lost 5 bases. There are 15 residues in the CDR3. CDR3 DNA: TGTGCCAGCAGCGCCCGGACAGGAGGAAATGAAAAACTGTTTTTT. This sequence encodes CASSARTGGNEKLFF. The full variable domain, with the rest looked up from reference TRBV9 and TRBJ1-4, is DSGVTQTPKHLITATGQRVTLRCSPRSGDLSVYWYQQSLDQGLQFLIQYYNGEERAKGNILERFSAQQFPDLHSELNLSSLELGDSALYFCASSARTGGNEKLFFGSGTQLSVL.

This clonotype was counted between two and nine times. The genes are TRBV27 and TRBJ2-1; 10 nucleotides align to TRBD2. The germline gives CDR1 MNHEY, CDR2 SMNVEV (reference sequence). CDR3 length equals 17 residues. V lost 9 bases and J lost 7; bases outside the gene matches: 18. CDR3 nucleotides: TGTGCCAGTAGCGTAGGGTGGAGCGGGAGGGCCTGGAATGAGCAGTTCTTC. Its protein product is CASSVGWSGRAWNEQFF.

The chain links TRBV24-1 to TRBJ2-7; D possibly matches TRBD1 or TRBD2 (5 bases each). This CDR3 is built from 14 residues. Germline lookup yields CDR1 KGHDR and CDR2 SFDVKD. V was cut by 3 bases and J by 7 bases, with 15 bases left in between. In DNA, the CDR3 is TGTGCCACCAGTGATCCCGGGACCGAGGAGGAGCAGTACTTC. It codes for CATSDPGTEEEQYF.

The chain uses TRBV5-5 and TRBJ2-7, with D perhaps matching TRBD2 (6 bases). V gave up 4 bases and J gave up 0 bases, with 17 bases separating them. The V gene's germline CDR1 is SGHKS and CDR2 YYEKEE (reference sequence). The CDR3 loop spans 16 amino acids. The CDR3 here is CASSRTSLPSSYEQYF. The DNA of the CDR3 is TGTGCCAGCAGCCGTACTAGCCTCCCGAGCTCCTACGAGCAGTACTTC.

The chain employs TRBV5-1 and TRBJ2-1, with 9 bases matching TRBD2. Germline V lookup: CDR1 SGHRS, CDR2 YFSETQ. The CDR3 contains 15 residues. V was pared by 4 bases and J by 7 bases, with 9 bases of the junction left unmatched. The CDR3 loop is CASSASSGIGNEQFF. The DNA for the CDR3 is TGCGCCAGCAGCGCTTCTAGCGGGATTGGGAATGAGCAGTTCTTC.

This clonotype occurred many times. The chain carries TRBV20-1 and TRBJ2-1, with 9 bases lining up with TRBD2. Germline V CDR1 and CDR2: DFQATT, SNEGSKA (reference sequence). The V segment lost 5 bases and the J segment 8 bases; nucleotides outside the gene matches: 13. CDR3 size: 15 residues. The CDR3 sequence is CSAVRSGRTWDEQFF. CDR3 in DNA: TGCAGTGCTGTACGAAGCGGGAGGACTTGGGATGAGCAGTTCTTC.

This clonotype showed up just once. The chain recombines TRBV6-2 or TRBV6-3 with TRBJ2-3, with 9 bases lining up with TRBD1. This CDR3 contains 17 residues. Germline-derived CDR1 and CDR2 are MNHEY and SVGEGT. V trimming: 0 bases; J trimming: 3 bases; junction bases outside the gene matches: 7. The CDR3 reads CASSYSLTGGVTDTQYF. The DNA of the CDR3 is TGTGCCAGCAGTTACTCTTTGACAGGGGGTGTGACAGATACGCAGTATTTT.

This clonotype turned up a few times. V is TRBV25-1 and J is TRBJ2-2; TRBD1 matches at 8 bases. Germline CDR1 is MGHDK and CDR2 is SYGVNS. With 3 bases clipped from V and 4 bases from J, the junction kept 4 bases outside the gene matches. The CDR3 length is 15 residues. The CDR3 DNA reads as TGTGCCAGCAGTGAGTACAGGGGGAGCACCGGGGAGCTGTTTTTT. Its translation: CASSEYRGSTGELFF. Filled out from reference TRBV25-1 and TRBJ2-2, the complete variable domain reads EADIYQTPRYLVIGTGKKITLECSQTMGHDKMYWYQQDPGMELHLIHYSYGVNSTEKGDLSSESTVSRIRTEHFPLTLESARPSHTSQYLCASSEYRGSTGELFFGEGSRLTVL.

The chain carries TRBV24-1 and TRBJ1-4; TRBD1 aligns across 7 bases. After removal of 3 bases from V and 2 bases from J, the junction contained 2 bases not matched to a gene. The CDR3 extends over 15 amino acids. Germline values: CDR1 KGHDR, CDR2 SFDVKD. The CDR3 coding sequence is TGTGCCACCAGTGATGGGACAGTGACTAATGAAAAACTGTTTTTT. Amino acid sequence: CATSDGTVTNEKLFF.

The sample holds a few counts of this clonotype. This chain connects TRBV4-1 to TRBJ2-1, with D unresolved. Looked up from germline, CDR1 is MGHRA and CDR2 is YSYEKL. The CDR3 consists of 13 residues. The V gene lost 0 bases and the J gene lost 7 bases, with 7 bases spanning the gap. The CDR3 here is CASSQDRENEQFF. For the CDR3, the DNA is TGCGCCAGCAGCCAAGATCGCGAAAATGAGCAGTTCTTC.

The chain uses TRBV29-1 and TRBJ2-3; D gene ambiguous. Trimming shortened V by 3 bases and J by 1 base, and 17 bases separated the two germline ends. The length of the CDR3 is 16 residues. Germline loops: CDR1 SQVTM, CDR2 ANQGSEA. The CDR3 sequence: CSVELPWAGRTDTQYF. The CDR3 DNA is TGCAGCGTTGAGCTCCCCTGGGCCGGCCGCACAGATACGCAGTATTTT.

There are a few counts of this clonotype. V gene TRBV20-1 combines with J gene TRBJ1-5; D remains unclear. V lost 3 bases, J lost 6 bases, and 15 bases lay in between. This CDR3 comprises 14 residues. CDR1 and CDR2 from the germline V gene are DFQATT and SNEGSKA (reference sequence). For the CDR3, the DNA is TGCAGTGCTAGCCTTGTTTCGGGCCTTCAGCCCCAGCATTTT. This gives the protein CSASLVSGLQPQHF.

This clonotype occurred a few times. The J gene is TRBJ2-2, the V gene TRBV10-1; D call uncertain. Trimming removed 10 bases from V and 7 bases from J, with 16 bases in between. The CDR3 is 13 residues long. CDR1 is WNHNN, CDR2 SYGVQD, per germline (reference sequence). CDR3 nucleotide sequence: TGCGCCACCACCCTCCGGTCCGACGGGGAGCTGTTTTTT. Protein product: CATTLRSDGELFF.

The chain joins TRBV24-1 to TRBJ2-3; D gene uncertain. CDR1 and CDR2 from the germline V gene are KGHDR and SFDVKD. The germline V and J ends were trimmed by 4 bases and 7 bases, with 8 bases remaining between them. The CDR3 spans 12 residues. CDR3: CATSDPRNTQYF. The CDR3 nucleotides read TGTGCCACCAGTGACCCCCGGAATACGCAGTATTTT.

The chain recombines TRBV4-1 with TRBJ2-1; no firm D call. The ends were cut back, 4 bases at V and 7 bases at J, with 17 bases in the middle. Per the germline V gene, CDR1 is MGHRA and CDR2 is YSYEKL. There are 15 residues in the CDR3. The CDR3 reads CASSPPDRIGNEQFF. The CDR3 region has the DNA TGCGCCAGCAGCCCACCGGACCGGATTGGTAATGAGCAGTTCTTC.

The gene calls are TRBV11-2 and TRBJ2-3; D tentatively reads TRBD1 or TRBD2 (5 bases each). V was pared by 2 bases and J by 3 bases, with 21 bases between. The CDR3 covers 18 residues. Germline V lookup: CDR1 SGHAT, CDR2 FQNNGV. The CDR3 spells CASSLQGTGALGTDTQYF. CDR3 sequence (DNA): TGTGCCAGCAGCTTACAAGGGACCGGAGCGCTCGGGACAGATACGCAGTATTTT.

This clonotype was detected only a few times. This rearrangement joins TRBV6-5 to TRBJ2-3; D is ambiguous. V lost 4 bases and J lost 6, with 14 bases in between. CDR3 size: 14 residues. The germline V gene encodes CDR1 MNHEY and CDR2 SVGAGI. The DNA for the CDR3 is TGTGCCAGCAGTTCCCCTGGTTTGATTGATACGCAGTATTTT. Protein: CASSSPGLIDTQYF.

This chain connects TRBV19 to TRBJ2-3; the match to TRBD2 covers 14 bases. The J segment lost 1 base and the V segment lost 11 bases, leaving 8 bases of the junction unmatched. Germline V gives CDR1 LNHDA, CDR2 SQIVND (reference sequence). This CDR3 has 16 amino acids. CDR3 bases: TGTGCCGTATCGGGGACTAGCGGGAGTCGCACAGATACGCAGTATTTT. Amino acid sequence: CAVSGTSGSRTDTQYF.